Following are 7 T cell receptor beta chains from one sample sequenced in a study of CXCR3-negative and CXCR3-positive naive CD8 T cells. The TRB cDNA libraries were prepared by 5' RACE with UMI labels. TCRdb reanalyzed the 5' RACE reads and collapses them to one entry per CDR3 protein, without DNA. This table holds under 150,000 distinct CDR3 sequences. Notes on the study in general: The TRB CDR3s that CXCR3-positive naive cells carried were more hydrophobic than those of CXCR3-negative naive cells.

Their antigen targets remain unknown. Sample: naive CXCR3+ CD8+ T cells from blood. Subset meaning: CD45RO-CCR7+CD27+CD95- naive CD8+ T cells expressing CXCR3 (TNR3+). The source is a human donor in good health. Some clones in this sample may be carry-over from other donors' samples.

The chain uses TRBV2 and TRBJ1-5. Germline lookup yields CDR1 SNHLY and CDR2 FYNNEI. The CDR3 loop spans 16 amino acids. The chain's CDR3 is CASSEESGVGGQPQHF.

The V gene is TRBV28, the J gene TRBJ1-2. The CDR3 runs to 12 residues. The V gene's germline CDR1 is MDHEN and CDR2 SYDVKM. The CDR3 spells CASTLAGNGYTF.

The chain links TRBV29-1 to TRBJ2-1; TCRdb gives TRBD2 as the D gene, but with no DNA this cannot be confirmed. The CDR3 length is 14 residues. CDR1 is SQVTM, CDR2 ANQGSEA, per germline. The CDR3 sequence: CSVETASGTYEQFF.

V usage is TRBV7-9 and J usage is TRBJ1-1; TCRdb selects TRBD1, and the lack of DNA leaves this call unchecked. Looked up from germline, CDR1 is SEHNR and CDR2 is FQNEAQ (reference sequence). The CDR3 covers 12 residues. CDR3 sequence reads: CASSLLGVEAFF.

The rearrangement links TRBV7-9 to TRBJ2-7; TCRdb picks TRBD2, but there is no DNA to check that call. The CDR3 is 17 amino acids. Germline V CDR1 and CDR2: SEHNR, FQNEAQ (reference sequence). CDR3 amino acids: CASSLAGGGINSYEQYF.

The gene calls are TRBV29-1 and TRBJ1-1. The CDR3 is 11 amino acids. Germline V gene data show CDR1 as SQVTM and CDR2 as ANQGSEA. The CDR3 loop is CSAEGVAEAFF.

This rearrangement joins TRBV7-3 to TRBJ2-2; TCRdb names TRBD1, which stays unverified in the absence of DNA. This CDR3 has 14 residues. The germline CDR1 and CDR2 sequences are SGHTA and FQGTGA. CDR3 sequence reads: CASSLSGRPGELFF.